Detailed here is one T cell receptor (beta chain). The data are from a study of blood T cell repertoires in COVID-19. Germline lookup yields CDR1 MDHEN and CDR2 SYDVKM. The CDR3 is 16 amino acids. Germline trimming cut 6 bases from V and 3 bases from J; bases unmatched to any gene: 6. Clones were sequenced by immunoSEQ multiplex PCR, and TCRdb holds only the in-frame ones, with some missing. The sample comprises 88,000 or so clones, more than 65% of which are singletons, and about 4.3% rests with the top ten. This chain links TRBV28 with TRBJ2-6; 9 bases are a match to TRBD1. The clonotype originates from a man in his sixties with acute or convalescent COVID-19. The sequenced sample was peripheral blood. In DNA, the CDR3 is TGTGCCAGCAGCGGGACAGGGCGAAGTGGGGCCAACGTCCTGACTTTC. Its protein is CASSGTGRSGANVLTF.